This passage covers 20 T cell receptor beta chains from one sample sequenced in a study of post-analysis software for immune sequencing data. Unique molecular identifiers had been added to the TCR beta cDNA libraries. Each CDR3 protein gets one entry after TCRdb re-called the PCR reads with MiXCR. The sample has about 820,000 distinct CDR3 sequences; roughly 50% are singletons. Which antigens these TCRs recognize remains unknown. Study findings and constraints: Compared with controls, patients had more of 4 or 5 TRBV segments, including TRBV5-6, TRBV5-1 and TRBV20-1.

Sequencing was carried out using blood. The receptors were gathered from a girl aged 5-17 years with multiple sclerosis.

To note about this clonotype: A read error may produce the germline difference seen at one junction end. This chain connects TRBV25-1 to TRBJ2-5; D may match TRBD1 or TRBD2 (5 bases each). The CDR3 has 17 amino acids. Germline loops: CDR1 MGHDK, CDR2 SYGVNS. DNA for the CDR3: TGTACCAGCAGTGAAATTGGGAGAGGGGACCTGGGGGAGACCCAGTACTTC. Residues: CTSSEIGRGDLGETQYF.

This clonotype turned up a few times. The chain employs TRBV20-1 and TRBJ1-2; maybe TRBD1 (6 bases). Per the germline V gene, CDR1 is DFQATT and CDR2 is SNEGSKA (reference sequence). V dropped 6 bases and J dropped 2 bases, with 16 bases sitting between them. This CDR3 comprises 14 residues. The CDR3 coding sequence is TGCAGTGCCAGGGGCGGGTCGGGGAACTATGGCTACACCTTC. This encodes CSARGGSGNYGYTF.

This chain connects TRBV5-1 to TRBJ2-5, with D uncertain. Germline assignment: CDR1 SGHRS and CDR2 YFSETQ. The CDR3 runs 13 residues. Trimming stripped 5 bases from V and 4 bases from J, with 12 bases between. This CDR3 reads CASSSRSGETQYF. CDR3 nucleotides: TGCGCCAGCAGTTCCAGGTCCGGAGAGACCCAGTACTTC.

This clonotype has only a few counts. The chain links TRBV5-6 to TRBJ1-1; perhaps TRBD1 as D (6 bases). This CDR3 contains 13 residues. CDR1 is SGHDT and CDR2 is YYEEEE in the germline V gene. Between the trimmed V and J ends, which lost 4 bases and 11 bases, there was a span of 18 bases. CDR3 region: CASSPGGGVLAFF. CDR3 DNA: TGTGCCAGCAGCCCGGGCGGGGGCGTATTGGCTTTCTTT.

This chain uses TRBV29-1 with TRBJ2-1; TRBD2 agrees at 7 bases. The germline CDR1 and CDR2 sequences are SQVTM and ANQGSEA. The length of the CDR3 is 14 residues. Losses at the gene ends were 6 bases for V and 9 bases for J; bases not matched to a gene: 14. The CDR3 sequence is CSVPLATLTGEQFF. The CDR3 region has the DNA TGCAGCGTACCACTAGCGACACTTACTGGTGAGCAGTTCTTC.

The CDR3 region is CAITSSGSSLPYF. In nucleotides, the CDR3 is TGTGCCATCACCTCTAGCGGGAGTAGTCTGCCGTACTTC. V gene TRBV10-3 combines with J gene TRBJ2-7, with 10 bases lining up with TRBD2. The ends lost 7 bases at V and 12 bases at J; junction bases unmatched: 12. Germline assignment: CDR1 ENHRY and CDR2 SYGVKD. This CDR3 has 13 residues.

This clonotype was counted only a few times. This chain connects TRBV5-1 to TRBJ2-7; possible D gene TRBD2, 6 bases. The CDR3 is 14 residues long. V was pared by 3 bases and J by 4 bases, with 14 bases between. Germline assignment: CDR1 SGHRS and CDR2 YFSETQ. CDR3 amino acids: CASSSLGRGYEQYF. For the CDR3, the DNA is TGCGCCAGCAGCTCACTCGGGAGAGGGTACGAGCAGTACTTC.

The chain recombines TRBV20-1 with TRBJ2-7; a possible D gene is TRBD1 (5 bases). The germline V gene has CDR1 DFQATT and CDR2 SNEGSKA (reference sequence). V was clipped by 5 bases and J by 1 base, with 15 bases between them. The CDR3 is 14 residues long. The CDR3 sequence is CSAASSGWSYEQYF. Written as DNA, the CDR3 is TGCAGTGCTGCTTCGTCAGGGTGGTCCTACGAGCAGTACTTC.

This clonotype showed up just a few times. The chain carries TRBV7-8 and TRBJ2-5, with a weak D call TRBD2 (5 bases). The assigned J gene may be wrong: the sequence end matches TRBJ2-7 better. The CDR3 sequence is 15 residues long. Germline V gene sequence: CDR1 SGHVS, CDR2 FQNEAQ. The CDR3 coding sequence is TGTGCCAGCAGCTTACGGGCGGGCCTACTCTACGAGCAGTACTTC. Translated, it gives CASSLRAGLLYEQYF.

V and J are TRBV7-3 and TRBJ1-6; D might be TRBD1 (6 bases). From germline, CDR1 is SGHTA and CDR2 FQGTGA. V was pared by 8 bases and J by 1 base, with 12 bases between. The CDR3 covers 15 residues. The CDR3 nucleotides read TGTGCCAGCTCACTCAGGGGATCCTATAATTCACCCCTCCACTTT. Amino acids: CASSLRGSYNSPLHF.

CDR3 sequence reads: CASSQRTGNEQYF. DNA of the CDR3: TGTGCCAGCAGCCAGAGGACAGGGAACGAGCAGTACTTC. V gene TRBV7-2 combines with J gene TRBJ2-7, with TRBD1 identical over 8 bases. The V segment lost 5 bases and the J segment 5 bases; nucleotides outside the gene matches: 5. Germline CDR1 reads SGHTA; CDR2 reads FQGNSA. This CDR3 is 13 amino acids long. Variable domain in full (rest from reference TRBV7-2 and TRBJ2-7): GAGVSQSPSNKVTEKGKDVELRCDPISGHTALYWYRQSLGQGLEFLIYFQGNSAPDKSGLPSDRFSAERTGGSVSTLTIQRTQQEDSAVYLCASSQRTGNEQYFGPGTRLTVT.

The chain links TRBV12-3 or TRBV12-4 to TRBJ2-5, with D uncertain. V was cut by 6 bases and J by 2 bases, with 19 bases left in between. The CDR3 has 16 residues. This chain's CDR3 is CASRAASKAFQETQYF. The CDR3 nucleotides read TGTGCCAGCAGAGCCGCCTCGAAAGCGTTTCAAGAGACCCAGTACTTC.

V is TRBV2 and J is TRBJ1-2, with TRBD1 identical over 9 bases. Germline CDR1 and CDR2: SNHLY and FYNNEI. This CDR3 has 13 amino acids. V was clipped by 6 bases and J by 6 bases; unmatched bases: 5. The CDR3 DNA reads as TGTGCCAGCAGGAATACAGGGGGCGATGGCTACACCTTC. Protein: CASRNTGGDGYTF.

This rearrangement joins TRBV20-1 to TRBJ2-7, with TRBD1 matching over 7 bases. The V gene end was trimmed by 3 bases and the J gene end by 2 bases; junction bases not matched to a gene: 10. There are 15 residues in the CDR3. Germline values: CDR1 DFQATT, CDR2 SNEGSKA (reference sequence). The CDR3 loop reads CSASAADRAPYEQYF. The CDR3 DNA reads TGCAGTGCTAGTGCGGCAGACAGGGCTCCCTACGAGCAGTACTTC.

The genes are TRBV5-1 and TRBJ2-5; 7 nucleotides line up with TRBD2. This CDR3 contains 20 residues. The V segment lost 0 bases and the J segment 5 bases; nucleotides outside the gene matches: 22. The germline V gene encodes CDR1 SGHRS and CDR2 YFSETQ. This CDR3 reads CASSLVGPRDYPGGWETQYF. CDR3 bases: TGCGCCAGCAGCTTGGTTGGTCCCCGGGACTATCCGGGAGGATGGGAGACCCAGTACTTC.

This chain links TRBV7-9 with TRBJ2-7, with D unclear. Looked up from germline, CDR1 is SEHNR and CDR2 is FQNEAQ (reference sequence). The CDR3 has 15 residues. V lost 1 base and J lost 5, with 15 bases in between. The CDR3 nucleotides read TGTGCCAGCAGCTTAGTCTTATCTGGTGTCCACGAGCAGTACTTC. This codes for CASSLVLSGVHEQYF.

This clonotype has a handful of counts. The chain employs TRBV7-2 and TRBJ2-4; the D is unclear. The J call could be wrong; TRBJ2-7 is a better fit for the DNA end. CDR1 and CDR2 (germline): SGHTA, FQGNSA. The CDR3 loop spans 12 amino acids. The CDR3 region has the DNA TGTGCCAGCAGCGTAGGAGCCCCCGAGCAGTACTTC. This codes for CASSVGAPEQYF.

The chain uses TRBV20-1 and TRBJ2-7; 8 nucleotides align to TRBD1. The germline V gene encodes CDR1 DFQATT and CDR2 SNEGSKA (reference sequence). V was pared by 6 bases and J by 6 bases, with 4 bases of the junction left unmatched. CDR3 length equals 11 residues. CDR3 residues: CSARQGSEQYF. The CDR3 region has the DNA TGCAGTGCGAGACAGGGGAGCGAGCAGTACTTC.

V gene TRBV20-1 combines with J gene TRBJ2-1; 9 positions agree with TRBD2. The CDR3 sequence is 16 residues long. Germline values: CDR1 DFQATT, CDR2 SNEGSKA (reference sequence). The V gene end was trimmed by 1 base and the J gene end by 4 bases; junction bases not matched to a gene: 8. The chain's CDR3 is CSARVWRGGAYNEQFF. CDR3 coding DNA: TGCAGTGCTAGAGTGTGGCGCGGGGGGGCTTACAATGAGCAGTTCTTC.

The chain carries TRBV2 and TRBJ2-1; 12 nucleotides line up with TRBD1. The germline gives CDR1 SNHLY, CDR2 FYNNEI. The CDR3 is 17 residues long. V trimming: 7 bases; J trimming: 8 bases; junction bases outside the gene matches: 15. The CDR3 sequence is CASIDAAGQGALDEQFF. The CDR3 DNA reads as TGTGCCAGCATCGATGCCGCGGGACAGGGGGCTTTGGATGAGCAGTTCTTC.